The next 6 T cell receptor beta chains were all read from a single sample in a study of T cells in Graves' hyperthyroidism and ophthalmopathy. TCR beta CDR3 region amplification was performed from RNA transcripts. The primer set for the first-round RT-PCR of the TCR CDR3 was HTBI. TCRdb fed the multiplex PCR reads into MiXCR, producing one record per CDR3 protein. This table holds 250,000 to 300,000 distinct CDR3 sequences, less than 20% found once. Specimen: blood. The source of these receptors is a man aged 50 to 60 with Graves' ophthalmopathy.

The CDR3 DNA is TGCGCCAGCAGCCATACACCGGGACTAGGGGATTACGAGCAGTACTTC. The encoded protein is CASSHTPGLGDYEQYF. The rearrangement links TRBV4-1 to TRBJ2-7, with 8 bases that match TRBD2. The CDR3 length is 16 residues. Germline V gene sequence: CDR1 MGHRA, CDR2 YSYEKL. Trimming at V came to 3 bases and at J to 4 bases, leaving 11 bases not matched to a gene.

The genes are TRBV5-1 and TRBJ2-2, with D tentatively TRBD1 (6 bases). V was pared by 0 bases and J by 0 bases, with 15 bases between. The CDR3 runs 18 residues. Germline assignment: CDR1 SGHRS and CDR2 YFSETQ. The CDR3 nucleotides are TGCGCCAGCAGCTTGGCTAGTTATGGGACAACGAACACCGGGGAGCTGTTTTTT. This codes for CASSLASYGTTNTGELFF.

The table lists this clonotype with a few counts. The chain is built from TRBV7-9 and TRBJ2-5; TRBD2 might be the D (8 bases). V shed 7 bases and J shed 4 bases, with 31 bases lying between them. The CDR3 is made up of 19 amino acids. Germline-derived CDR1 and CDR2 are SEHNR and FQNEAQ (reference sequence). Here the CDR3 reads CASTQGVAGFIGLGETQYF. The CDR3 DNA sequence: TGTGCCAGCACCCAGGGGGTAGCGGGATTCATTGGGCTCGGAGAGACCCAGTACTTC.

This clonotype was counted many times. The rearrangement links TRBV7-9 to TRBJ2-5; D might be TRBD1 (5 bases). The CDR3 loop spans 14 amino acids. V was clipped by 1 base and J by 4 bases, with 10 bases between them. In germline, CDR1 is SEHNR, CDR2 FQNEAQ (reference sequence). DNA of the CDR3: TGTGCCAGCAGCTTAGAGCCAGGGCGAGAGACCCAGTACTTC. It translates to CASSLEPGRETQYF.

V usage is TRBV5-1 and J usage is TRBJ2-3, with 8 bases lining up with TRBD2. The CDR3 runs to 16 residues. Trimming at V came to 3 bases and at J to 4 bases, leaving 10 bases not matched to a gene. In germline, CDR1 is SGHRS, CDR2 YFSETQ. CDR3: CASSSGTRTIADTQYF. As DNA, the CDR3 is TGCGCCAGCAGCTCGGGGACTAGGACCATAGCAGATACGCAGTATTTT.

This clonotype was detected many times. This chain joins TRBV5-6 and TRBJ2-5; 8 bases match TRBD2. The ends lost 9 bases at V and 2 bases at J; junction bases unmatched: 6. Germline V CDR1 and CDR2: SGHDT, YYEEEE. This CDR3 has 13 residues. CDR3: CANRGGQQETQYF. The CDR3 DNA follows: TGTGCCAACCGGGGGGGACAACAAGAGACCCAGTACTTC.